Described below is a single T cell receptor (beta chain) sequence and its context. The data were obtained in a study of blood T cell repertoires in COVID-19. About the study: T cells, B-cell-depleted T cells, or PBMCs provided the cDNA or gDNA that served as material.

Per the authors' pipeline: Amplification with reference gene primers provided the estimates of nucleated cell counts. Only in-frame clones appear in the TCRdb table, and some are missing; sequencing was by immunoSEQ multiplex PCR. V and J calls and clone size are given by that table; D and trimming were obtained from the DNA. Counted here are some 290,000 clones, about four fifths occurring once; the ten biggest clones make up around 2.9%. From germline, CDR1 is ENHRY and CDR2 SYGVKD. The V segment lost 4 bases and the J segment 8 bases; nucleotides outside the gene matches: 9. The CDR3 has 14 amino acids.

The source is a woman in her sixties with active or convalescent COVID-19. Source material: peripheral blood. The rearrangement uses TRBV10-3 and TRBJ1-1; 8 bases align to TRBD1. CDR3 nucleotide sequence: TGTGCCATCAGTGCAGACAGGGGAAAAAAGGAAGCTTTCTTT. It encodes CAISADRGKKEAFF.